The 19 T cell receptor beta chains given below trace back to one sample, sequenced in a study of T cell repertoires in aging, cancer and after chemotherapy. TRB rearrangements spanning V, D and J were amplified using mixed TRB-A/B primers. TCRdb re-analysed the multiplex PCR reads in MiXCR, keeping a single row per CDR3 protein. The table includes 6,000 or so distinct CDR3 sequences, roughly a quarter detected once. The template was genomic DNA from peripheral blood, not RNA. The specimen was blood. The receptors shown here come from a human donor in good health.

Relative to its sample, this clonotype is medium-sized. This chain uses TRBV6-5 with TRBJ2-1; D is possibly TRBD1 (6 bases). V lost 5 bases and J lost 7, with 12 bases in between. There are 13 residues in the CDR3. Looked up from germline, CDR1 is MNHEY and CDR2 is SVGAGI. The CDR3 nucleotides read TGTGCCAGCAGTCTTACAGGGCGGAATGAGCAGTTCTTC. It is translated as CASSLTGRNEQFF.

This clonotype counts as medium-sized. This chain links TRBV12-3 or TRBV12-4 with TRBJ1-2, with a tentative D call TRBD1 (5 bases). This CDR3 has 14 amino acids. V lost 1 base to trimming and J lost 6 bases, with 12 bases between them. The CDR3 spells CASSLEGGEDGYTF. CDR3 nucleotide sequence: TGTGCCAGCAGTTTAGAAGGAGGGGAGGATGGCTACACCTTC.

By share, this clonotype counts as medium-sized. The V and J genes are TRBV20-1 and TRBJ2-3; D may correspond to TRBD1 or TRBD2 (5 bases each). Germline assignment: CDR1 DFQATT and CDR2 SNEGSKA (reference sequence). The V and J ends lost 3 bases and 6 bases respectively, with 16 bases between them. CDR3 size: 14 residues. The CDR3 loop is CSASDYIGDDTQYF. The DNA for the CDR3 is TGCAGTGCTAGCGACTACATTGGGGACGATACGCAGTATTTT.

This clonotype showed up just a few times. The chain joins TRBV7-9 to TRBJ2-3, with a weak D call TRBD2 (5 bases). CDR1 and CDR2 from the germline V gene are SEHNR and FQNEAQ (reference sequence). V was shortened by 2 bases and J by 0 bases, with 12 bases between the two germline ends. The CDR3 runs to 16 residues. CDR3 residues: CASSLRASRSTDTQYF. The DNA of the CDR3 is TGTGCCAGCAGCTTAAGGGCTAGCCGTAGCACAGATACGCAGTATTTT. The variable domain in full, completed from reference TRBV7-9 and TRBJ2-3, reads DTGVSQNPRHKITKRGQNVTFRCDPISEHNRLYWYRQTLGQGPEFLTYFQNEAQLEKSRLLSDRFSAERPKGSFSTLEIQRTEQGDSAMYLCASSLRASRSTDTQYFGPGTRLTVL.

The chain couples TRBV27 to TRBJ2-5; 12 bases are shared with TRBD1. Germline CDR1 MNHEY, CDR2 SMNVEV (reference sequence). The CDR3 length is 15 residues. The junction had 4 bases not matched to a gene; V was cut back by 4 bases and J by 4 bases. CDR3 residues: CASSSRDRGRETQYF. The DNA of the CDR3 is TGTGCCAGCAGTTCCCGGGACAGGGGGCGAGAGACCCAGTACTTC.

V and J are TRBV30 and TRBJ1-1; possibly TRBD1 for D (5 bases). Germline values: CDR1 GTSNPN, CDR2 SVGIG (reference sequence). The CDR3 is 13 amino acids. V was shortened by 3 bases and J by 5 bases, with 13 bases between the two germline ends. CDR3: CAWRATGGTEAFF. The CDR3, as DNA: TGTGCCTGGAGGGCAACTGGGGGAACTGAAGCTTTCTTT.

This clonotype was seen at least ten times. The CDR3 loop is CATSRDRTQETQYF. As DNA, the CDR3 is TGTGCCACCAGCAGAGATAGAACACAAGAGACCCAGTACTTC. V gene TRBV15 combines with J gene TRBJ2-5; no clear D gene. The CDR3 contains 14 residues. Germline CDR1 reads LNHNV; CDR2 reads YYDKDF (reference sequence). V gave up 0 bases and J gave up 2 bases, with 7 bases separating them. The full variable domain, completed using reference TRBV15 and TRBJ2-5, is DAMVIQNPRYQVTQFGKPVTLSCSQTLNHNVMYWYQQKSSQAPKLLFHYYDKDFNNEADTPDNFQSRRPNTSFCFLDIRSPGLGDTAMYLCATSRDRTQETQYFGPGTRLLVL.

The rearrangement links TRBV3-1 to TRBJ1-2; 9 bases line up with TRBD1. Germline V gene lookup returns CDR1 LGHDT and CDR2 YNNKEL (reference sequence). There are 13 residues in the CDR3. V shed 4 bases, J shed 6 bases, and the junction held 3 bases outside the gene matches. CDR3 amino acids: CASSRRTGDGYTF. The CDR3 nucleotides are TGTGCCAGCAGCCGCCGGACAGGGGATGGCTACACCTTC.

In its sample, this clonotype is medium-sized (0.01 to 0.1%). The chain combines TRBV12-3 or TRBV12-4 with TRBJ1-6, with 9 nucleotides matching TRBD1. The ends lost 3 bases at V and 9 bases at J; junction bases unmatched: 3. The CDR3 loop spans 14 amino acids. CDR3 sequence: CASSLGTGSSPLHF. The CDR3, as DNA: TGTGCCAGCAGTTTGGGGACAGGGTCTTCACCCCTCCACTTT.

Details on this clonotype: A read error is possible here, since a much larger clone lies one base away. This chain joins TRBV6-1 and TRBJ2-1; 7 bases agree with TRBD2. The V gene's germline CDR1 is MNHNS and CDR2 SASEGT. V trimming: 0 bases; J trimming: 6 bases; junction bases outside the gene matches: 5. CDR3 size: 15 residues. The CDR3 is CASSEAGCGSNEQFF. For the CDR3, the DNA is TGTGCCAGCAGTGAAGCGGGTTGCGGGAGCAATGAGCAGTTCTTC.

On this clonotype itself: A much more abundant neighbour one base away suggests this may be a read error. V usage is TRBV20-1 and J usage is TRBJ2-7, with 7 positions matching TRBD1. The CDR3 is made up of 13 amino acids. The junction had 5 bases not matched to a gene; V was cut back by 1 base and J by 5 bases. Germline loops: CDR1 DFQATT, CDR2 SNEGSKA (reference sequence). CDR3 amino acids: CSARGQGVNEQYF. The CDR3 DNA follows: TGCAGTGCTAGAGGCCAGGGGGTAAACGAGCAGTACTTC.

The chain recombines TRBV19 with TRBJ2-7; TRBD1 matches at 9 bases. The CDR3 length is 14 residues. Germline V lookup: CDR1 LNHDA, CDR2 SQIVND (reference sequence). The junction had 7 bases not matched to a gene; V was cut back by 6 bases and J by 4 bases. The CDR3 DNA reads as TGTGCCAGTAGATCCGGGACAGGGAAGTACGAGCAGTACTTC. Amino acid sequence: CASRSGTGKYEQYF.

This sequence joins TRBV24-1 and TRBJ2-2; no clear D. CDR3 length: 14 residues. The germline CDR1 and CDR2 sequences are KGHDR and SFDVKD. V lost 7 bases and J lost 0, with 8 bases in between. The CDR3 DNA reads as TGTGCCACCAGCGAAACAGCGAACACCGGGGAGCTGTTTTTT. Translation: CATSETANTGELFF.

This clonotype is medium-sized within its sample. The V call is TRBV7-9, the J call TRBJ2-1; 8 nucleotides line up with TRBD2. CDR1 is SEHNR, CDR2 FQNEAQ, per germline (reference sequence). V gave up 0 bases and J gave up 8 bases; unmatched junction bases: 3. There are 14 residues in the CDR3. CDR3 nucleotides: TGTGCCAGCAGCTTAGCTAGCGGGGTCGATGAGCAGTTCTTC. It encodes CASSLASGVDEQFF. Supplemented by reference TRBV7-9 and TRBJ2-1, the full variable domain reads DTGVSQNPRHKITKRGQNVTFRCDPISEHNRLYWYRQTLGQGPEFLTYFQNEAQLEKSRLLSDRFSAERPKGSFSTLEIQRTEQGDSAMYLCASSLASGVDEQFFGPGTRLTVL.

V and J are TRBV5-1 and TRBJ1-2; D perhaps matches TRBD1 (6 bases). The length of the CDR3 is 14 residues. Looked up from germline, CDR1 is SGHRS and CDR2 is YFSETQ. V lost 2 bases and J lost 7, with 15 bases in between. CDR3 sequence: CASSFPTGTLGYTF. The DNA of the CDR3 is TGCGCCAGCAGCTTCCCCACAGGGACCCTTGGCTACACCTTC.

This clonotype has just a few counts. The chain recombines TRBV9 with TRBJ2-2, with 9 bases matching TRBD2. V lost 1 base and J lost 0; bases outside the gene matches: 4. This CDR3 comprises 17 residues. Germline CDR1 and CDR2: SGDLS and YYNGEE. For the CDR3, the DNA is TGTGCCAGCAGCGTAAACTTAGCGGGAGCGAACACCGGGGAGCTGTTTTTT. Translated, it gives CASSVNLAGANTGELFF.

By sample share, this clonotype is medium-sized (0.01 to 0.1%). The genes are TRBV15 and TRBJ2-1, with 9 bases matching TRBD2. The CDR3 has 15 residues. Germline lookup yields CDR1 LNHNV and CDR2 YYDKDF (reference sequence). The V gene end was trimmed by 0 bases and the J gene end by 6 bases; junction bases not matched to a gene: 3. As DNA, the CDR3 is TGTGCCACCAGCAGAGAGTCTAGCGGGGTCAATGAGCAGTTCTTC. Translating gives CATSRESSGVNEQFF.

This clonotype showed up just a few times. V usage is TRBV6-5 and J usage is TRBJ2-5; D uncertain. The CDR3 sequence is 12 residues long. Germline assignment: CDR1 MNHEY and CDR2 SVGAGI. V gave up 7 bases and J gave up 5 bases, with 11 bases separating them. The CDR3 protein is CASTRLSETQYF. The CDR3 region has the DNA TGTGCCAGCACGCGGCTTTCGGAGACCCAGTACTTC.

This clonotype has only one observation. A much more abundant neighbour one base away suggests this may be a read error. The V gene is TRBV5-4, the J gene TRBJ1-1; 7 positions match TRBD1. Germline assignment: CDR1 SGHNT and CDR2 YYREEE (reference sequence). The CDR3 has 16 residues. The CDR3: CACSLASGQAGTEAFF. The CDR3 nucleotides read TGTGCCTGCAGCTTGGCTTCCGGACAGGCTGGCACTGAAGCTTTCTTT. Looking up the rest from reference TRBV5-4 and TRBJ1-1 gives the full variable domain: ETGVTQSPTHLIKTRGQQVTLRCSSQSGHNTVSWYQQALGQGPQFIFQYYREEENGRGNFPPRFSGLQFPNYSSELNVNALELDDSALYLCACSLASGQAGTEAFFGQGTRLTVV.